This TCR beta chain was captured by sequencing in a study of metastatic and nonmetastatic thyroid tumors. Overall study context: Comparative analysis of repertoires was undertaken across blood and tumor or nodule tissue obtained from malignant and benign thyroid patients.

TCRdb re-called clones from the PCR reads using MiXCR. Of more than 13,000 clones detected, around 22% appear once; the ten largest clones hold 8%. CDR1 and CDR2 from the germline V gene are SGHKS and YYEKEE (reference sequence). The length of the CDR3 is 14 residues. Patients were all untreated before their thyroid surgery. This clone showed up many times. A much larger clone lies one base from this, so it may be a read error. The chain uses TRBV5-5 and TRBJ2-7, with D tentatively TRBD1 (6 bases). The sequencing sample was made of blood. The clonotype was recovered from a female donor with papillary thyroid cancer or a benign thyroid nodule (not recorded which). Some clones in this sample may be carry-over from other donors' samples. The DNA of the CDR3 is TGTGTCAGCAGCTTGGTACAGGGTACCTACGAGCAGTACTTC. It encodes CVSSLVQGTYEQYF.